This T cell receptor beta chain was captured in a study of shared clonotypes between healthy human individuals. Study findings and constraints: Larger estimated richness was generally recorded for naive subsets relative to memory subsets. Despite large depth, sorted-subset datasets appeared incompletely sequenced.

Subsets obtained from CD4+ cells comprised CD45RA+ naive and CD45RA-negative memory cells. As for this clone: Its matching antigen is unknown. Germline is not matched at one junction end, which may reflect a read error.

Germline CDR1 DFQATT, CDR2 SNEGSKA (reference sequence). The CDR3 consists of 10 residues. Assay used: immunoSEQ multiplex PCR; TCRdb lists only in-frame clones, some missing. The sample records approximately 1,000,000 clones, about 72% being singletons. Sequenced material: memory CD4+ T cells from PBMCs. Sample subset: CD45RA-negative fraction. The J gene is TRBJ2-3, the V gene TRBV20-1; 8 positions agree with TRBD2. This receptor was identified in a man in his late teens or twenties in good health. Some clones in this sample may be carry-over from other donors' samples. The CDR3 region is CSIGRDTQYF. The CDR3 DNA sequence: TGCAGTATCGGGAGGGATACTCAGTATTTT.